Listed here is a single T cell receptor beta chain. These data originate in a study of blood T cell repertoires in COVID-19. Background on the study: Researchers got acute and convalescent COVID-19 samples from the United States, Italy and Spain.

Generated by immunoSEQ multiplex PCR, the TCRdb table keeps only in-frame clones and is missing some. The sample lists around 200,000 clones, roughly 87% occurring once. This CDR3 is 12 amino acids long. The specimen sequenced was peripheral blood. This sequence was found in a man aged 35-49 years with active or convalescent COVID-19. The chain is built from TRBV21-1 and TRBJ2-7; the table's TRBD1 call for D was not verified on the DNA. TRBV21-1 is recorded as a pseudogene. The CDR3 DNA reads as TGTGCCAGCAGTTCCCAGTCCTACGAGCAGTACTTC. Its translation: CASSSQSYEQYF.